Listed below are T cell receptor beta chains from one sample, sequenced in a study of neoadjuvant nivolumab and ipilimumab in lung cancer. Libraries were prepared by immunoSEQ multiplex PCR; TCRdb keeps only in-frame clonotypes and omits some of them. Of over 45,000 clones in the sample, 85% to 90% were seen once. The specimen comprised blood, sampled before neoadjuvant nivolumab, alone or with ipilimumab. These receptors all stem from an adult with non-small cell lung cancer. Some clones in this sample may be carry-over from other donors' samples. Each CDR3 is given with its conserved first and last residue. A D gene is named only where the DNA matches it firmly. Rows give clone size only sometimes, using once, few, many, or a class for an expanded clone.

>NA|15|TRBJ1-2|TRBD1|TRBV6-6
TGTGCCAGCATTCCGGGGACAGGGACTAACTATGGCTACACCTTC
CASIPGTGTNYGYTF
>NA|16|TRBJ2-5|TRBD2|TRBV5-1
TGCGCCAGCAGCTTGGGGGGTAGCGGGAGAATGGAGACCCAGTACTTC
CASSLGGSGRMETQYF
>NA|16|TRBJ2-7|NA|TRBV7-2
TGTGCCAGCAGCTTAGACGGGAGAATGGCCCCCTACGAGCAGTACTTC
CASSLDGRMAPYEQYF
>NA|11|TRBJ2-7|NA|TRBV30
TGTGCCTGGAGTCCCCGGAGAGAGCAGTACTTC
CAWSPRREQYF
>NA|14|TRBJ2-5|TRBD1|TRBV25-1
TGTGCCAGCAGTCATGGGACAGGGGAAGAGACCCAGTACTTC
CASSHGTGEETQYF
>once|11|TRBJ2-5|NA|TRBV30
TGTGCCTGCCCTACGGGTGAGACCCAGTACTTC
CACPTGETQYF
>NA|14|TRBJ1-1|NA|TRBV5-7
TGTGCCAGCAGACCGCGGTGGGGCGACACTGAAGCTTTCTTT
CASRPRWGDTEAFF
>NA|14|TRBJ2-3|TRBD2|TRBV5-1
TGCGCCAGCAGCCGGGGGGACCGCACAGATACGCAGTATTTT
CASSRGDRTDTQYF
>NA|14|TRBJ1-3|NA|TRBV6-5
TGTGCCAGCAGCTCGCGACAGATTGGAAACACCATATATTTT
CASSSRQIGNTIYF
>NA|18|TRBJ2-1|TRBD2|TRBV27
TGTGCCAGCAGTTTTCGAGGGACTAGCGGGAGAAATGGGAATGAGCAGTTCTTC
CASSFRGTSGRNGNEQFF
>once|14|TRBJ1-1|NA|TRBV18
TGTGCCAGCTCACTAGGACGGCCGCCCACTGAAGCTTTCTTT
CASSLGRPPTEAFF
>NA|14|TRBJ2-7|NA|TRBV27
TGTGCCAGCTCCGGCCGAGGGGCGGGTGACGAGCAGTACTTC
CASSGRGAGDEQYF
>NA|13|TRBJ2-7|TRBD2|TRBV6-8
TGTGCCAGCAGTTCAGGGACTAGTCCAAAGCAGTACTTC
CASSSGTSPKQYF
>NA|15|TRBJ2-2|TRBD2|TRBV6-1
TGTGCCAGCAGTGGGACTAGCGGAGCCACCGGGGAGCTGTTTTTT
CASSGTSGATGELFF
>NA|13|TRBJ2-5|NA|TRBV7-2
TGTGCCAGCAGCTTGCAGGGCCGGGAGACCCAGTACTTC
CASSLQGRETQYF
>NA|17|TRBJ1-1|NA|TRBV19
TGTGCCAGTATCGGACAGCTCCATGGCCACATGAACACTGAAGCTTTCTTT
CASIGQLHGHMNTEAFF
>NA|13|TRBJ1-5|TRBD1|TRBV6-5
TGTGCCAGCAGGGAAACAGGGGATCAGCCCCAGCATTTT
CASRETGDQPQHF
>once|14|TRBJ2-7|NA|TRBV4-3
TGCGCCAGCAGCCAAGACGGGCAGGGGATCGAGCAGTACTTC
CASSQDGQGIEQYF
>NA|12|TRBJ2-1|NA|TRBV18
TGTGCCAGCTCTCCTCTAGAGGGCGAGCAGTTCTTC
CASSPLEGEQFF
>once|16|TRBJ2-5|TRBD1|TRBV7-9
TGTGCCAGCAGCTTGGTTCCGGGACAGGGCATAGAGACCCAGTACTTC
CASSLVPGQGIETQYF
>NA|11|TRBJ2-3|NA|TRBV7-6
TGTGCCAGCAGCTCAAGGGTAGAGCAGTATTTT
CASSSRVEQYF
>NA|13|TRBJ2-2|TRBD1|TRBV7-3
TGTGCCAGCAGGGGACAGGACACCGGGGAGCTGTTTTTT
CASRGQDTGELFF
>NA|16|TRBJ2-2|TRBD2|TRBV27
TGTGCCAGCAGTTTATGGACTAGCGGGACAGCCGGGGAGCTGTTTTTT
CASSLWTSGTAGELFF
>NA|16|TRBJ2-7|TRBD2|TRBV5-4
TGTGCCAGCAGCTTAGGACGAGCGGGAGGATCCTACGAGCAGTACTTC
CASSLGRAGGSYEQYF
>once|17|TRBJ2-7|TRBD2|TRBV11-2
TGTGCCAGCAGCTTAGGCTACAGCGGGGTAAGCTCCTACGAGCAGTACTTC
CASSLGYSGVSSYEQYF
>NA|13|TRBJ2-1|TRBD2|TRBV27
TGTGCCAGCATGGGACTAGCGGATAATGAGCAGTTCTTC
CASMGLADNEQFF
>NA|15|TRBJ2-3|TRBD1|TRBV7-9
TGTGCCAGCAGCCTGGGACAGGGCTACACAGATACGCAGTATTTT
CASSLGQGYTDTQYF
>NA|14|TRBJ1-2|NA|TRBV6-6
TGTGCCAGCAGTGACCGGGTCGGTACCTATGGCTACACCTTC
CASSDRVGTYGYTF
>few|17|TRBJ2-1|NA|TRBV5-4
TGTGCCAGCAGCTTCTTCGGGAGTCACAGCTCCTACAATGAGCAGTTCTTC
CASSFFGSHSSYNEQFF
>NA|15|TRBJ2-5|NA|TRBV7-9
TGTGCCAGCAGCTTGGGACGAGGAACCCAAGAGACCCAGTACTTC
CASSLGRGTQETQYF
>NA|12|TRBJ2-2|NA|TRBV5-1
TGCGCCAGCAGCTTGAACCCCGGGGAGCTGTTTTTT
CASSLNPGELFF
>NA|16|TRBJ2-3|TRBD1|TRBV18
TGTGCCAGCTCACCAGGGACAGGAGGAAAGACAGATACGCAGTATTTT
CASSPGTGGKTDTQYF
>NA|13|TRBJ1-2|NA|TRBV6-4
TGTGCCAGCAACCGGGACTGGACATATGGCTACACCTTC
CASNRDWTYGYTF
>NA|11|TRBJ2-1|NA|TRBV6-5
TGTGCCAGCACTAGCTCTCATGAGCAGTTCTTC
CASTSSHEQFF
>NA|13|TRBJ2-7|TRBD2|TRBV6-5
TGTGCCAGCAGTTACCAGACTAGCTCCGAGCAGTACTTC
CASSYQTSSEQYF
>once|15|TRBJ2-1|NA|TRBV18
TGTGCCAGCTCTCAGTCGCCAGGGCCATCCAATGAGCAGTTCTTC
CASSQSPGPSNEQFF
>NA|14|TRBJ1-1|NA|TRBV7-2
TGTGCCAGCAGCGTCTTTGGGGGGGCGACTGAAGCTTTCTTT
CASSVFGGATEAFF
>once|15|TRBJ2-3|NA|TRBV5-1
TGCGCCAGCAGCCTGAATTGGGGTGGCACAGATACGCAGTATTTT
CASSLNWGGTDTQYF
>NA|14|TRBJ1-2|NA|TRBV5-5
TGTGCCAGCAGCGAGAGGACTGAGTATTATGGCTACACCTTC
CASSERTEYYGYTF
>NA|14|TRBJ1-4|NA|TRBV7-9
TGTGCCAGCAGCGGACCTGCAACTAATGAAAAACTGTTTTTT
CASSGPATNEKLFF
>NA|14|TRBJ1-5|NA|TRBV10-2
TGCGCCAGCACCGAGGCAGGAGGGGAGCAGCCCCAGCATTTT
CASTEAGGEQPQHF
>few|16|TRBJ2-2|NA|TRBV5-1
TGCGCCAGCAGCTTGGGTACAAAACTTAACACCGGGGAGCTGTTTTTT
CASSLGTKLNTGELFF
>once|14|TRBJ2-1|NA|TRBV10-1
TGCGCCAGCAGTGAGTCGACTTCTCGCAATGAGCAGTTCTTC
CASSESTSRNEQFF
>once|15|TRBJ2-7|NA|TRBV11-2
TGTGCCAGCAGCTTAGACAGGGCGCTCTCCTACGAGCAGTACTTC
CASSLDRALSYEQYF
>NA|19|TRBJ2-3|NA|TRBV18
TGTGCCAGCTCACCAGGGAATAAGGGCCGGGAACTGCAAGTAGATACGCAGTATTTT
CASSPGNKGRELQVDTQYF
>NA|13|TRBJ2-3|NA|TRBV7-3
TGTGCCAGCAGCCGGACACGCACAGATACGCAGTATTTT
CASSRTRTDTQYF
>once|17|TRBJ2-7|TRBD2|TRBV12-5
TGTGCTAGTGGTTTGGTACTTACGGGGGAGGGGTTCCACGAGCAGTACTTC
CASGLVLTGEGFHEQYF
>NA|15|TRBJ2-5|TRBD2|TRBV27
TGTGCCAGCAGTTTATCGAGACTAGCTGGCGAGACCCAGTACTTC
CASSLSRLAGETQYF
>NA|15|TRBJ2-3|TRBD2|TRBV6-5
TGTGCCAGCGGTACGGGACTAGCTGGCACAGATACGCAGTATTTT
CASGTGLAGTDTQYF
>NA|15|TRBJ2-7|TRBD1|TRBV7-9
TGTGCCAGCAGTCCGGGACAGGGGTTTACCTACGAGCAGTACTTC
CASSPGQGFTYEQYF
>NA|12|TRBJ1-2|NA|TRBV5-1
TGCGCCAGCAGCTTGGATCGAAGCGGCTACACCTTC
CASSLDRSGYTF
>NA|15|TRBJ2-7|NA|TRBV6-5
TGTGCCAGCAGTTATCAACAGGGATTGCCCTACGAGCAGTACTTC
CASSYQQGLPYEQYF